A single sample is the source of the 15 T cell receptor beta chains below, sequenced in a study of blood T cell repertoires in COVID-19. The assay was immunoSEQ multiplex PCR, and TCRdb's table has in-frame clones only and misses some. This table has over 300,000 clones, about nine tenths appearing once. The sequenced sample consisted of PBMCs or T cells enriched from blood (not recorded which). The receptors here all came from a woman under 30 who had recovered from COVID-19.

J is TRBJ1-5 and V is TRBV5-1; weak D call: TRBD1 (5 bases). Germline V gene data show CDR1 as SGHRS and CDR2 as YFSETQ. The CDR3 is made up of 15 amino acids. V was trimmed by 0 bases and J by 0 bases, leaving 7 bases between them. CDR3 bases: TGCGCCAGCAGCTTGGAGGGGTATAGCAATCAGCCCCAGCATTTT. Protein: CASSLEGYSNQPQHF.

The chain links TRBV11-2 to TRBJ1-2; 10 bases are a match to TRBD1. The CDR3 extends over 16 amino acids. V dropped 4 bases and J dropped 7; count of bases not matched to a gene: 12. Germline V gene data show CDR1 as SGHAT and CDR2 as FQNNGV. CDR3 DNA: TGTGCCAGCAGCTCCCGGCTTGGGACAGGGGTCGTTGGCTACACCTTC. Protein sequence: CASSSRLGTGVVGYTF.

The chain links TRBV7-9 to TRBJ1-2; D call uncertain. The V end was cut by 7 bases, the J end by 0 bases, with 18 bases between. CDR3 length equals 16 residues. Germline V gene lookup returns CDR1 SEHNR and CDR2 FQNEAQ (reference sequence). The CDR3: CASTPGPVSANYGYTF. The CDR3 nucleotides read TGTGCCAGCACCCCTGGGCCAGTCTCAGCTAACTATGGCTACACCTTC.

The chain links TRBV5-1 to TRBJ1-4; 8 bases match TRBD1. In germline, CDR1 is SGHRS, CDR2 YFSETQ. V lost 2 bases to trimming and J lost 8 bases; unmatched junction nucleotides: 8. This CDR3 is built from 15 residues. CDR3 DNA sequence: TGCGCCAGCAGCTTAATACAGGGGGAAGGCGAAAAACTGTTTTTT. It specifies CASSLIQGEGEKLFF.

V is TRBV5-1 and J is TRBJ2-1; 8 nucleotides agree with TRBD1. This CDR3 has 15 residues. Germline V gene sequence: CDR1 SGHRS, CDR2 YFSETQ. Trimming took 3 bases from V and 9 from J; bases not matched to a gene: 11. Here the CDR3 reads CASSWGDRTEGEQFF. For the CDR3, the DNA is TGCGCCAGCAGCTGGGGGGACAGGACGGAGGGTGAGCAGTTCTTC.

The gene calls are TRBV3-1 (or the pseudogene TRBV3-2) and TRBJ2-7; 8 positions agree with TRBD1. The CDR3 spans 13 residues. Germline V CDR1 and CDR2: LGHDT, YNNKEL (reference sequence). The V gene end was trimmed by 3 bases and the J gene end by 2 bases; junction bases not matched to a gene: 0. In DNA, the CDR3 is TGTGCCAGCAGCCAGGACAGGGCCTACGAGCAGTACTTC. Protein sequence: CASSQDRAYEQYF.

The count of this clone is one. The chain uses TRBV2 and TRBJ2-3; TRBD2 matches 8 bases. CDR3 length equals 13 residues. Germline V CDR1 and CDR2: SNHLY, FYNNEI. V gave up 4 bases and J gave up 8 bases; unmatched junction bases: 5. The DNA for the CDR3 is TGTGCCAGCAGTGCCACGAGCGGGGGTACGCAGTATTTT. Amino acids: CASSATSGGTQYF.

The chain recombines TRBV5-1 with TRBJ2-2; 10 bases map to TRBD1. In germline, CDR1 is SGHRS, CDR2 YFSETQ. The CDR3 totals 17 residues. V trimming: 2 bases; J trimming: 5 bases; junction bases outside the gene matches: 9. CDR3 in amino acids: CASSFVTGTGETGELFF. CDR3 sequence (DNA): TGCGCCAGCAGCTTCGTAACCGGGACAGGGGAAACCGGGGAGCTGTTTTTT.

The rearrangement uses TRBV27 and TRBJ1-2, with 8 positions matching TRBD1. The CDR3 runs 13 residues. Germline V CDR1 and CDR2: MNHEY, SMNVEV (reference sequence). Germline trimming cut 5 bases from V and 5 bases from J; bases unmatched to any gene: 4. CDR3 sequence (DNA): TGTGCCAGCAGTCCCGGACAGGGTTATGGCTACACCTTC. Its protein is CASSPGQGYGYTF.

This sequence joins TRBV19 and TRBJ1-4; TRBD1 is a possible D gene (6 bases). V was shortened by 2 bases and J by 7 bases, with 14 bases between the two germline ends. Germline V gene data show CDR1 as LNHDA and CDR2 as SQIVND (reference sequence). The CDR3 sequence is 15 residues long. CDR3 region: CASSIILQGSEKLFF. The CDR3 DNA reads TGTGCCAGTAGTATAATCCTACAGGGAAGTGAAAAACTGTTTTTT.

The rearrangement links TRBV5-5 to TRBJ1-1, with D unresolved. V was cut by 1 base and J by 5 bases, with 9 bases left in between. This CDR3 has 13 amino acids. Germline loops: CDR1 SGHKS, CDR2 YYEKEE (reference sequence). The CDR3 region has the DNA TGTGCCAGCAGCTTGAATGGAGGTACTGAAGCTTTCTTT. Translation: CASSLNGGTEAFF.

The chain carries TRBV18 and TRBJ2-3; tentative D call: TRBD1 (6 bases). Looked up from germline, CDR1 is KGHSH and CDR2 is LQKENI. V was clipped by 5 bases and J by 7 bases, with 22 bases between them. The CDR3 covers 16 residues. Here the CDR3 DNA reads TGTGCCAGCTCAGAGTTCGAGGACAGCTACGCGAATACGCAGTATTTT. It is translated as CASSEFEDSYANTQYF.

CDR3 loop: CASSSGTSGYTRDEQYF. The CDR3 nucleotides read TGTGCCAGCAGCTCCGGGACTAGCGGATATACGAGGGACGAGCAGTACTTC. V gene TRBV5-4 combines with J gene TRBJ2-7; 11 positions agree with TRBD2. CDR3 length equals 17 residues. The trim removed 3 bases at V and 5 bases at J, leaving 13 bases unmatched. The V gene's germline CDR1 is SGHNT and CDR2 YYREEE (reference sequence).

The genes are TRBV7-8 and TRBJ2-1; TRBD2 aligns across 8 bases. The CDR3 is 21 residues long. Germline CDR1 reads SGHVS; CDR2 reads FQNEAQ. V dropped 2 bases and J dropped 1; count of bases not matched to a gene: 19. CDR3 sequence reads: CASSLSQRGLLGYRSYNEQFF. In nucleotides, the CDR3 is TGTGCCAGCAGCTTATCCCAGCGGGGGCTACTCGGGTATAGGTCCTACAATGAGCAGTTCTTC.

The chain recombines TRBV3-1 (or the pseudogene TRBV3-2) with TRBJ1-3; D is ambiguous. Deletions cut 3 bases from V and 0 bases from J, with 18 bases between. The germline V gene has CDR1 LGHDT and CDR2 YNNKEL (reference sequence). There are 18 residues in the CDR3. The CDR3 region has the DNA TGTGCCAGCAGCCAGCGGAGGCCGATCGGAGACTCTGGAAACACCATATATTTT. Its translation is CASSQRRPIGDSGNTIYF.